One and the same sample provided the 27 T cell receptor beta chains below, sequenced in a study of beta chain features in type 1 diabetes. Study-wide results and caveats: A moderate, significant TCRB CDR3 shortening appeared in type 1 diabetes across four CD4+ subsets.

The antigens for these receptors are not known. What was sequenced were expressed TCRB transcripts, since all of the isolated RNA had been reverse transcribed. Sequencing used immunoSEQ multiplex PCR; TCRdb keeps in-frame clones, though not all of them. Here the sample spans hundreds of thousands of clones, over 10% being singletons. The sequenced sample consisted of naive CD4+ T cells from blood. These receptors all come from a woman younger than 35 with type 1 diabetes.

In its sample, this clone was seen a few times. The CDR3 sequence: CASSSGLDTQYF. In DNA form, the CDR3 reads TGTGCCAGCAGCTCAGGGCTGGATACGCAGTATTTT. The chain couples TRBV7-2 to TRBJ2-3; D possibly corresponds to TRBD1 (5 bases). Trimming took 4 bases from V and 6 from J, leaving 8 bases between them. Germline V lookup: CDR1 SGHTA, CDR2 FQGNSA. This CDR3 spans 12 amino acids.

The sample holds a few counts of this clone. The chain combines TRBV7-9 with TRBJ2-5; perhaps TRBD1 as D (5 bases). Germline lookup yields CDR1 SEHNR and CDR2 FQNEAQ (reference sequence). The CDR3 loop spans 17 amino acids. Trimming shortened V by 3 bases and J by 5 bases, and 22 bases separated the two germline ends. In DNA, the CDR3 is TGTGCCAGCAGCTTCTCATCCTTTGGAAGGGGAAGGGAGACCCAGTACTTC. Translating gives CASSFSSFGRGRETQYF.

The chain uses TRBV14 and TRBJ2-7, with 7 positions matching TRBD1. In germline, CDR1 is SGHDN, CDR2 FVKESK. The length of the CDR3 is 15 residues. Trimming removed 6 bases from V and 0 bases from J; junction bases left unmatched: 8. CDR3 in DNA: TGTGCCAGCAGACACTCCGGGACAGCCTCCTACGAGCAGTACTTC. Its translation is CASRHSGTASYEQYF.

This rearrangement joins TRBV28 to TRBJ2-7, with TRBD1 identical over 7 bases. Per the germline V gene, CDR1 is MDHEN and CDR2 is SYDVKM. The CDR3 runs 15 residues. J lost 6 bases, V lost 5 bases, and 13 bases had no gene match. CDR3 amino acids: CASSPWKTGFSEQYF. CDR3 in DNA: TGTGCCAGCAGTCCCTGGAAGACAGGGTTTAGCGAGCAGTACTTC.

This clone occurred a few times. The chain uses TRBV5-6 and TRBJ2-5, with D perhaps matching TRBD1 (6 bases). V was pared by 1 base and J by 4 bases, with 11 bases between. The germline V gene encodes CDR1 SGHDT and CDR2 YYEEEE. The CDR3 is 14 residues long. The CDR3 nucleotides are TGTGCCAGCAGCTTGACAGGGCAAGGAGAGACCCAGTACTTC. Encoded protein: CASSLTGQGETQYF. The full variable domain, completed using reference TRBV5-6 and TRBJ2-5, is DAGVTQSPTHLIKTRGQQVTLRCSPKSGHDTVSWYQQALGQGPQFIFQYYEEEERQRGNFPDRFSGHQFPNYSSELNVNALLLGDSALYLCASSLTGQGETQYFGPGTRLLVL.

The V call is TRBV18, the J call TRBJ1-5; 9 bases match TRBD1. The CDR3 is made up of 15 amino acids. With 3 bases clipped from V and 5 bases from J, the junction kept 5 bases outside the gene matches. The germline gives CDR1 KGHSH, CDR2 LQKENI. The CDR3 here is CASSPMGQGYQPQHF. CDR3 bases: TGTGCCAGCTCACCGATGGGACAGGGATATCAGCCCCAGCATTTT.

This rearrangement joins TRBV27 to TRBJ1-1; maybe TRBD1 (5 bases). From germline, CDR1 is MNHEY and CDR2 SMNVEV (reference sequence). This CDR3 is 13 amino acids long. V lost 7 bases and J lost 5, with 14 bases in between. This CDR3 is CASIQAGRTEAFF. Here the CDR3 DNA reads TGTGCCAGCATCCAGGCGGGGCGGACTGAAGCTTTCTTT.

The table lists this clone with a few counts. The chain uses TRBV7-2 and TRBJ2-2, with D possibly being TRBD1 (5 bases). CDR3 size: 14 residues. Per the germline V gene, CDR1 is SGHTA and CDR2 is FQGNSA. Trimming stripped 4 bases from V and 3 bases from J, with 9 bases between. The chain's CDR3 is CASSSLQDTGELFF. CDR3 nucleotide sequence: TGTGCCAGCAGCTCTTTACAGGACACCGGGGAGCTGTTTTTT.

In DNA, the CDR3 is TGTGCCTGGGACGGGACAGGGGACTCGGGTGAGCAGTTCTTC. It codes for CAWDGTGDSGEQFF. The gene calls are TRBV30 and TRBJ2-1; TRBD1 matches at 10 bases. Germline-derived CDR1 and CDR2 are GTSNPN and SVGIG (reference sequence). CDR3 length equals 14 residues. The J segment lost 9 bases and the V segment lost 5 bases, leaving 10 bases of the junction unmatched.

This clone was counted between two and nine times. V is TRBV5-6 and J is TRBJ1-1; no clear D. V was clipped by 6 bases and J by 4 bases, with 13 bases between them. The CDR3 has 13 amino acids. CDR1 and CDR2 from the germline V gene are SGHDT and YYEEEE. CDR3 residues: CASNRDSATEAFF. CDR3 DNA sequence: TGTGCCAGCAATCGGGATTCGGCCACTGAAGCTTTCTTT.

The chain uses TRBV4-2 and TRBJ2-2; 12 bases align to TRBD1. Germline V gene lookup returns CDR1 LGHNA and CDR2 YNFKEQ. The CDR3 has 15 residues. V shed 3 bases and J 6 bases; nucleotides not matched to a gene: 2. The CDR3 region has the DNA TGTGCCAGCAGCCAGGGGACAGGGGGCTCCGGGGAGCTGTTTTTT. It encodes CASSQGTGGSGELFF.

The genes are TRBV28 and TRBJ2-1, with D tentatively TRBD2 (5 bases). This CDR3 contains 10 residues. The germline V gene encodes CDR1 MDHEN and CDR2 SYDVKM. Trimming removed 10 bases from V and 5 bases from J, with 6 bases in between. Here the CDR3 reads CATRDNEQFF. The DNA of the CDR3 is TGTGCCACGAGGGACAATGAGCAGTTCTTC.

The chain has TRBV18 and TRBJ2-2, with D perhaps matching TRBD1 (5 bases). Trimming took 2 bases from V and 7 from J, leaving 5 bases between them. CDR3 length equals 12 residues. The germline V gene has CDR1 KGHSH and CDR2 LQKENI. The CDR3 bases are TGTGCCAGCTCACCAAGGGGCGGGGAGCTGTTTTTT. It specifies CASSPRGGELFF.

Here the CDR3 reads CASSVGNTGGAYEQYF. DNA for the CDR3: TGTGCCAGCAGCGTAGGGAATACGGGGGGGGCCTACGAGCAGTACTTC. The chain joins TRBV9 to TRBJ2-7, with 8 positions matching TRBD2. V lost 0 bases, J lost 2 bases, and 7 bases stayed unmatched. Germline CDR1 reads SGDLS; CDR2 reads YYNGEE. The CDR3 has 16 residues.

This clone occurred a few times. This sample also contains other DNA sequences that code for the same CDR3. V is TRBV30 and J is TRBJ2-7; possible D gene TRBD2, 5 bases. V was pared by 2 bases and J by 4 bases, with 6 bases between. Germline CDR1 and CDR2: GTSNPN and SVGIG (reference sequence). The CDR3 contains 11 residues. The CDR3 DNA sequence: TGTGCCTGGAGTAGAGGGTACGAGCAGTACTTC. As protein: CAWSRGYEQYF.

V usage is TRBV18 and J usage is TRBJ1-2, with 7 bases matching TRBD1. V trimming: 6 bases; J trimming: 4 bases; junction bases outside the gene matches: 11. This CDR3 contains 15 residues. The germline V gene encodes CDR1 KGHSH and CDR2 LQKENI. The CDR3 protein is CASSQGDIILYGYTF. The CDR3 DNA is TGTGCCAGCTCCCAGGGGGACATAATTCTCTATGGCTACACCTTC.

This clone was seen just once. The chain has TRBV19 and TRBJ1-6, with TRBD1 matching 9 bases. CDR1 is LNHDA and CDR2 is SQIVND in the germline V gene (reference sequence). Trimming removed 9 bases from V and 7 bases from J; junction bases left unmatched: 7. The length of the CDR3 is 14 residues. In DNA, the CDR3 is TGTGCCAGCCGACTAACAGGGGGCAATTCACCCCTCCACTTT. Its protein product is CASRLTGGNSPLHF.

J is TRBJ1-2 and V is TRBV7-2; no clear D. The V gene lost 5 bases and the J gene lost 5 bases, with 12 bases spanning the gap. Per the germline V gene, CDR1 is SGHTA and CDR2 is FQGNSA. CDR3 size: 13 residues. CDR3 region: CASSASPGYGYTF. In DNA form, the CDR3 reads TGTGCCAGCAGCGCGTCCCCAGGTTATGGCTACACCTTC. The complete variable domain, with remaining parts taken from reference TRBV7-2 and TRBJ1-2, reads GAGVSQSPSNKVTEKGKDVELRCDPISGHTALYWYRQSLGQGLEFLIYFQGNSAPDKSGLPSDRFSAERTGGSVSTLTIQRTQQEDSAVYLCASSASPGYGYTFGSGTRLTVV.

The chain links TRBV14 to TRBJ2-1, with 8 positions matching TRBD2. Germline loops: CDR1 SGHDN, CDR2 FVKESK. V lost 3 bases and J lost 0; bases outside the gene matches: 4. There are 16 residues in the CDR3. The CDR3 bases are TGTGCCAGCAGCCATTTAACTAGCGGCTCCTACAATGAGCAGTTCTTC. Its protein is CASSHLTSGSYNEQFF.

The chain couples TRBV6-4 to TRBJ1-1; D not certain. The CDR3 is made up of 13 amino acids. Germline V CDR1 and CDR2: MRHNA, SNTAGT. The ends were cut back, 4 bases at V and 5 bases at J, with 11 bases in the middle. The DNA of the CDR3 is TGTGCCAGCAGTGCGGCAGGTAATACTGAAGCTTTCTTT. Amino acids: CASSAAGNTEAFF.

The CDR3 loop reads CASSLDQGDADTQYF. In DNA, the CDR3 is TGTGCCAGCAGCTTGGATCAGGGGGATGCAGATACGCAGTATTTT. The V call is TRBV5-4, the J call TRBJ2-3, with 7 positions matching TRBD1. Germline V gives CDR1 SGHNT, CDR2 YYREEE (reference sequence). Trimming removed 0 bases from V and 4 bases from J; junction bases left unmatched: 5. This CDR3 has 15 residues.

This chain's CDR3 is CASADRGYGNSPLHF. CDR3 coding DNA: TGTGCCAGCGCAGACAGGGGTTACGGTAATTCACCCCTCCACTTT. The rearrangement links TRBV27 to TRBJ1-6, with 8 positions matching TRBD1. The ends lost 8 bases at V and 6 bases at J; junction bases unmatched: 9. Germline values: CDR1 MNHEY, CDR2 SMNVEV (reference sequence). The CDR3 covers 15 residues.

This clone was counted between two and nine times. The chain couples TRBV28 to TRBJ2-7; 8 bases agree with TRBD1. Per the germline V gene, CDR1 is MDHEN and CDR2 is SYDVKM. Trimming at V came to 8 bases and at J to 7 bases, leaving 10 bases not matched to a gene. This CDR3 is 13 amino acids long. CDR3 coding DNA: TGTGCCAGCCGGACAGGGCAGTGGAGAGAGCAGTACTTC. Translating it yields CASRTGQWREQYF.

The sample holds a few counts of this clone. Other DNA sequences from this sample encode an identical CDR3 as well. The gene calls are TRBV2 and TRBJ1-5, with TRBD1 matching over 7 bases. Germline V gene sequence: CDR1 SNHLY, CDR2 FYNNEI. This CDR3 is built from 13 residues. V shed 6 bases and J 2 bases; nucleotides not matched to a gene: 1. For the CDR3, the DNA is TGTGCCAGCAGAGGGACAGGCAATCAGCCCCAGCATTTT. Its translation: CASRGTGNQPQHF.

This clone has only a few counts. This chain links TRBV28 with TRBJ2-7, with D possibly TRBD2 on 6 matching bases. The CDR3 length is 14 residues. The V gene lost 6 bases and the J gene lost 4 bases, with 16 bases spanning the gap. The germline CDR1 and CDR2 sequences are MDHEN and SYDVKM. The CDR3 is CASRGPGLLYEQYF. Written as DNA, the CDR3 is TGTGCCAGCAGGGGACCCGGACTACTGTACGAGCAGTACTTC.

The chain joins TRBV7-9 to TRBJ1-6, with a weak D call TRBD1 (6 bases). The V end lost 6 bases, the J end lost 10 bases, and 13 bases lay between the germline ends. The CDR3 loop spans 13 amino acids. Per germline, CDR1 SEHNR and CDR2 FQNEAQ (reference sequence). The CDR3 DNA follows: TGTGCCAGCAGAGGTGAGGGGGACTCACCCCTCCACTTT. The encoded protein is CASRGEGDSPLHF.

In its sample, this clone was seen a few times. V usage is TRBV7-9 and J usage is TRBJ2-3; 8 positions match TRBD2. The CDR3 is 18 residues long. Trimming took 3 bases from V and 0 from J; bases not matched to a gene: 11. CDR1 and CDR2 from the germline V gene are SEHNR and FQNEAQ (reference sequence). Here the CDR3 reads CASSFTTSGGVSTDTQYF. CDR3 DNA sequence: TGTGCCAGCAGCTTTACCACCAGCGGGGGCGTTAGCACAGATACGCAGTATTTT. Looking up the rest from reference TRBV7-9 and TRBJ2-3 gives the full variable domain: DTGVSQNPRHKITKRGQNVTFRCDPISEHNRLYWYRQTLGQGPEFLTYFQNEAQLEKSRLLSDRFSAERPKGSFSTLEIQRTEQGDSAMYLCASSFTTSGGVSTDTQYFGPGTRLTVL.